Given below is one T cell receptor (beta chain) in context. Its antigen is still unknown. In TCRdb, the 5' RACE reads were re-called with MiXCR into one record per CDR3 protein. The table records roughly 350,000 distinct CDR3 sequences, around 20% of them present only once. These data originate in a study of T-cell memory formation after mild COVID-19. Background on the study: TCR clusters were mostly donor specific. Findings of the study overall: Clones contracting over day 15 to 85 were CD4/CD8 balanced, with later expanders leaning CD4+.

V lost 6 bases and J lost 5, with 11 bases in between. Germline loops: CDR1 KGHSH, CDR2 LQKENI. The CDR3 contains 13 residues. The chain is built from TRBV18 and TRBJ1-5; D not resolved. The material sequenced was PBMCs or a T cell subset sorted from them (not recorded which). The source of this sequence is an adult woman who had mild COVID-19 (a few samples of this study predate the infection). Cell type and time point are not known. The CDR3 protein is CASSTGQDQPQHF. DNA of the CDR3: TGTGCCAGCTCGACCGGGCAGGATCAGCCCCAGCATTTT.